This T cell receptor beta chain comes out of a study of blood T cell repertoires in COVID-19. Study information: The analysed material was cDNA or gDNA that came from T cells, B-cell-depleted T cells, or PBMCs.

In the authors' workflow: Amplification from reference gene primers served as the basis for estimated nucleated cell counts. The assay was immunoSEQ multiplex PCR, and TCRdb's table has in-frame clones only and misses some. V and J calls and clone size follow that table, whereas D and trimming were derived from the DNA. The sample yields roughly 250,000 clones, roughly 87% seen once. Participants were aged roughly 18 to 100 years from approximately 24 US areas. Each participant's cohort was designated according to participant-reported clinical history. Trimming took 2 bases from V and 6 from J, leaving 14 bases between them. Per germline, CDR1 KGHSH and CDR2 LQKENI. There are 16 residues in the CDR3.

The chain employs TRBV18 and TRBJ1-6; D might be TRBD1 (5 bases). The receptor comes from a woman aged 30 to 39 with acute COVID-19. What was sequenced was PBMCs or T cells enriched from blood (not recorded which). As DNA, the CDR3 is TGTGCCAGCTCACCAGCAGGACGGACAACTAATTCACCCCTCCACTTT. It is translated as CASSPAGRTTNSPLHF.